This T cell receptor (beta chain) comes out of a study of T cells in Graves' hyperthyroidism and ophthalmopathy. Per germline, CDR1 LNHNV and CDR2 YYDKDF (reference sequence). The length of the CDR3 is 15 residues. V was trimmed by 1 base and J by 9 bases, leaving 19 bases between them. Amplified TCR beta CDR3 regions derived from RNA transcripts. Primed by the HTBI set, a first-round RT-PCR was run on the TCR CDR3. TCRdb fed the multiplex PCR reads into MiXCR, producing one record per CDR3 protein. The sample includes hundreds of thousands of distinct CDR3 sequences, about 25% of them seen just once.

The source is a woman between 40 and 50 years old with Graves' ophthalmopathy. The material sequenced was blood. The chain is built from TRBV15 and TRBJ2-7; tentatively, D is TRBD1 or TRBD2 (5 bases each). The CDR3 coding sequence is TGTGCCACCAGCAGAGCCCCGGGGCAGCCTACGGTGCAGTACTTC. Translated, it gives CATSRAPGQPTVQYF.